This T cell receptor (beta chain) was recorded in a study of shared clonotypes between healthy human individuals. This clone was recorded once. CD8 cells regarded as naive lacked CD45RO, were positively chosen for CCR7, and omitted terminally differentiated effector memory CD45RA+ cells. The donors, healthy adults who were HIV-negative, had experienced no recent acute infections or vaccinations. Germline CDR1 reads LGHNA; CDR2 reads YNFKEQ. Unmatched junction bases numbered 10, after V lost 3 bases and J lost 3 bases. The CDR3 is made up of 16 amino acids. Data came from immunoSEQ multiplex PCR; TCRdb stores just in-frame clones and leaves some out. The sample holds 1.5 million to 2.5 million clones, just under 95% seen once.

The specimen was naive CD8+ T cells sorted from blood. The clonotype originates from a man younger than 35 in good health. This chain uses TRBV4-2 with TRBJ2-5; 7 bases agree with TRBD2. Written as DNA, the CDR3 is TGTGCCAGCAGCCAGGCTGGGAGGGACGGCGAAGAGACCCAGTACTTC. Protein: CASSQAGRDGEETQYF.